This T cell receptor (beta chain) was identified during a study of blood T cell repertoires in COVID-19. Study background: Donors in the United States, Italy and Spain gave samples during acute or convalescent COVID-19.

Study processing details: From reference gene primer amplification, estimates of nucleated cell counts were derived. Produced via immunoSEQ multiplex PCR; TCRdb's table is partial and in-frame only. V, J and clone size were drawn from that table, and D and trimming were deduced from the DNA. The sample has 160,000 or so clones, 87% seen once. The CDR3 extends over 15 amino acids. Germline V lookup: CDR1 SQVTM, CDR2 ANQGSEA. V shed 7 bases and J 2 bases; nucleotides not matched to a gene: 6. The origin of this receptor is a woman in her 70s with COVID-19, enrolled during active disease. The chain joins TRBV29-1 to TRBJ2-3; 13 nucleotides line up with TRBD2. The material sequenced was peripheral blood. CDR3 coding DNA: TGCAGCGGTACACTAGCGGGGGGGGACACAGATACGCAGTATTTT. Its translation is CSGTLAGGDTDTQYF.